This T cell receptor (beta chain) was sequenced during a study of control samples from healthy donors and cancer patients (dated by TCRdb to 2020 to 2021). Concerning this clone itself: The antigen it recognizes is unknown. Base qualities were left out, and no much larger clone turns up one base away.

Libraries were prepared through the immunoSEQ multiplex PCR assay. TCRdb carries this immuneACCESS record with in-frame sequences only. Its versions omit some clonotypes, under half of them owing to an unresolved V gene in the studies checked, with the rest unexplained. The sample yields approximately 150,000 clones; roughly 90% were counted once. The top ten clonotypes cover around 4.7% of the sample. Trimming at the junction amounts to 0 bases on V and 3 bases on J, and the germline ends lie 18 bases apart. Including cysteine and phenylalanine, the CDR3 has 18 amino acids. Just the 54-base CDR3 DNA is kept, in frame starting at base 1. Based on the germline V gene, the CDR1 and CDR2 sequences are SGHVS and FNYEAQ.

The specimen sequenced was blood. The V and J segments used are TRBV7-6 and TRBJ2-1, with no confidently assigned D gene. This sequence originates from a man under 40 in good health. The CDR3 region has the sequence CASSLAVAGSGNYNEQFF. Here is the DNA: TGTGCCAGCAGCTTAGCGGTAGCTGGGTCTGGGAACTACAATGAGCAGTTCTTC.